The 18 T cell receptor beta chains below come from one sample, sequenced in a study of T-cell memory formation after mild COVID-19. TCRdb used MiXCR to reprocess the 5' RACE reads, holding one entry per CDR3 protein. The data contain about 610,000 distinct CDR3 sequences, 15% to 20% of them seen just once; the ten biggest clones take up roughly 7.7%. The sequenced material came from PBMCs or a T cell subset sorted from them (not recorded which). Source of these receptors: an adult woman who had mild COVID-19 (a few samples of this study predate the infection). Cell type and time point are not known.

In DNA, the CDR3 is TGTGCCAGCAGTGGGCGGACCATTAATGAAAAACTGTTTTTT. Translated, it gives CASSGRTINEKLFF. V usage is TRBV12-3 or TRBV12-4 and J usage is TRBJ1-4; D remains unclear. Deletions cut 5 bases from V and 4 bases from J, with 11 bases between. CDR3 length equals 14 residues.

The rearrangement joins TRBV11-2 to TRBJ1-4, with 8 bases fitting TRBD1. The J segment lost 8 bases and the V segment lost 1 base, leaving 6 bases of the junction unmatched. The CDR3 runs 15 residues. Germline CDR1 SGHAT, CDR2 FQNNGV. The CDR3 sequence is CASSLGTGLEEKLFF. In DNA form, the CDR3 reads TGTGCCAGCAGCTTAGGGACAGGGTTGGAGGAAAAACTGTTTTTT.

This clonotype was seen a few times. The chain combines TRBV5-4 with TRBJ1-3; the match to TRBD1 covers 9 bases. V trimming: 4 bases; J trimming: 0 bases; junction bases outside the gene matches: 11. Germline lookup yields CDR1 SGHNT and CDR2 YYREEE (reference sequence). The CDR3 is made up of 18 amino acids. CDR3 amino acids: CASSQGQGTLYSGNTIYF. CDR3 in DNA: TGTGCCAGCAGCCAGGGACAGGGAACCCTATACTCTGGAAACACCATATATTTT.

The J gene is TRBJ2-5, the V gene TRBV25-1; a weak D match, TRBD2 (7 bases). The CDR3 is made up of 15 amino acids. Trimming took off 6 bases at V and 5 bases at J, with 19 bases between the two ends. CDR1 MGHDK and CDR2 SYGVNS come from the germline V gene. CDR3: CASSAPSRGGETQYF. The CDR3 DNA follows: TGTGCCAGCAGCGCACCTAGTAGGGGGGGGGAGACCCAGTACTTC.

The CDR3 DNA reads TGTGCCAGCAGCCCGGACGGCGTAGAGAGCACAGATACGCAGTATTTT. This encodes CASSPDGVESTDTQYF. V and J are TRBV7-9 and TRBJ2-3, with D unresolved. CDR1 is SEHNR and CDR2 is FQNEAQ in the germline V gene (reference sequence). Trimming removed 5 bases from V and 0 bases from J, with 15 bases in between. CDR3 length: 16 amino acids.

This chain joins TRBV6-1 and TRBJ1-5, with D possibly TRBD1 on 6 matching bases. This CDR3 is 12 amino acids long. CDR1 MNHNS and CDR2 SASEGT come from the germline V gene. Trimming removed 6 bases at V and 12 bases at J, with 15 bases between. As DNA, the CDR3 is TGTGCCAGCAGCCCTAGGGGGGACCTCCAGCATTTT. This sequence encodes CASSPRGDLQHF.

V is TRBV7-3 and J is TRBJ2-5, with TRBD2 matching over 10 bases. The CDR3 contains 15 residues. J was trimmed by 3 bases and V by 5 bases; bases with no gene match: 6. The germline V gene encodes CDR1 SGHTA and CDR2 FQGTGA. The CDR3 protein is CASSVGLAGEETQYF. The CDR3 DNA is TGTGCCAGCAGCGTGGGGCTAGCGGGAGAAGAGACCCAGTACTTC.

This chain connects TRBV29-1 to TRBJ2-5, with 7 bases that match TRBD2. CDR3 length: 13 residues. Germline trimming cut 4 bases from V and 3 bases from J; bases unmatched to any gene: 5. Germline V gives CDR1 SQVTM, CDR2 ANQGSEA. CDR3 sequence reads: CSVGPSGKETQYF. The CDR3 DNA sequence: TGCAGCGTTGGGCCCAGCGGGAAAGAGACCCAGTACTTC.

This clonotype was observed a handful of times. This chain uses TRBV6-2 or TRBV6-3 with TRBJ1-2, with D perhaps matching TRBD1 (5 bases). The CDR3 extends over 15 amino acids. V was shortened by 6 bases and J by 5 bases, with 19 bases between the two germline ends. Germline V lookup: CDR1 MNHEY, CDR2 SVGEGT. In nucleotides, the CDR3 is TGTGCCAGCAGCCATCGGGACGGAGGGTATTATGGCTACACCTTC. It yields the protein CASSHRDGGYYGYTF.

The chain couples TRBV27 to TRBJ2-7; 8 bases agree with TRBD2. Germline CDR1 is MNHEY and CDR2 is SMNVEV (reference sequence). The CDR3 is made up of 14 amino acids. Unmatched junction bases numbered 9, after V lost 5 bases and J lost 6 bases. The CDR3 loop is CASSPGGRRFEQYF. Written as DNA, the CDR3 is TGTGCCAGCAGTCCGGGGGGGCGCAGGTTCGAGCAGTACTTC.

This clonotype is a singleton in its sample. The chain has TRBV12-3 or TRBV12-4 and TRBJ1-6; maybe TRBD1 (6 bases). CDR3 length: 15 residues. V was clipped by 5 bases and J by 8 bases, with 16 bases between them. In DNA, the CDR3 is TGTGCCAGCAGTGAGGGGACATACTCTTATTCACCCCTCCACTTT. Residues: CASSEGTYSYSPLHF.

In its sample, this clonotype was seen a few times. The J gene is TRBJ2-7, the V gene TRBV7-8; D may be TRBD1 or TRBD2 (5 bases each). The CDR3 spans 12 residues. Germline-derived CDR1 and CDR2 are SGHVS and FQNEAQ. Trimming left V 5 bases short and J 6 bases short, with 11 bases between. CDR3 residues: CASSRGGGEQYF. As DNA, the CDR3 is TGTGCCAGCAGCCGGGGTGGGGGCGAGCAGTACTTC.

J is TRBJ2-5 and V is TRBV12-3 or TRBV12-4; perhaps TRBD2 as D (6 bases). The CDR3 is made up of 16 amino acids. V lost 2 bases, J lost 1 base, and 14 bases lay in between. CDR3 sequence reads: CASSLYGGDPQETQYF. CDR3 nucleotides: TGTGCCAGCAGTTTATATGGCGGGGATCCCCAAGAGACCCAGTACTTC.

The chain recombines TRBV20-1 with TRBJ1-2; D gene uncertain. The CDR3 sequence is 12 residues long. Per germline, CDR1 DFQATT and CDR2 SNEGSKA (reference sequence). This chain's CDR3 is CRAPSGNYGYTF. The CDR3 coding sequence is TGCAGGGCTCCGAGTGGGAACTATGGCTACACCTTC.

The chain joins TRBV24-1 to TRBJ1-1; D is possibly TRBD1 (5 bases). Deletions cut 12 bases from V and 3 bases from J, with 7 bases between. The length of the CDR3 is 10 residues. The germline V gene has CDR1 KGHDR and CDR2 SFDVKD. CDR3 nucleotides: TGTGCCGGGGCCGACACTGAAGCTTTCTTT. Protein: CAGADTEAFF.

This sequence joins TRBV30 and TRBJ2-7; the D is unclear. V lost 2 bases and J lost 2, with 10 bases in between. The CDR3 is made up of 13 amino acids. Germline-derived CDR1 and CDR2 are GTSNPN and SVGIG (reference sequence). The CDR3 DNA reads as TGTGCCTGGAGTCAGAGAGTCGCCTACGAGCAGTACTTC. It translates to CAWSQRVAYEQYF.

The gene calls are TRBV6-7 and TRBJ1-1; no clear D gene. TRBV6-7 is an open reading frame whose function is uncertain. This CDR3 has 10 amino acids. Trimming removed 7 bases at V and 2 bases at J, with 2 bases between. This chain's CDR3 is CASKNTEAFF. The CDR3, as DNA: TGTGCCAGCAAAAACACTGAAGCTTTCTTT.

This clonotype appeared a few times. The V and J genes are TRBV11-2 and TRBJ2-3, with 9 nucleotides matching TRBD2. The CDR3 spans 17 residues. With V trimmed by 3 bases and J by 6 bases, 13 bases remained unmatched. Germline assignment: CDR1 SGHAT and CDR2 FQNNGV. DNA of the CDR3: TGTGCCAGCAGCTTCAACGCTCTAGCGGGAAGGGGCGATACGCAGTATTTT. It translates to CASSFNALAGRGDTQYF. Based on the CDR3 plus reference TRBV11-2 and TRBJ2-3, the full variable domain is EAGVAQSPRYKIIEKRQSVAFWCNPISGHATLYWYQQILGQGPKLLIQFQNNGVVDDSQLPKDRFSAERLKGVDSTLKIQPAKLEDSAVYLCASSFNALAGRGDTQYFGPGTRLTVL.